These 14 T cell receptor beta chains were sequenced from one sample in a study of cytomegalovirus exposure and HLA in healthy donors. Primers: 60 Vbeta forward and 13 Jbeta reverse. TCRdb's table, derived via immunoSEQ multiplex PCR, lists solely in-frame clones and lacks some. The data contain 100,000 to 150,000 clones, under 85% of them singletons. Sequencing input: PBMCs. All receptors derive from a woman aged 45 to 65 in good health and CMV-seropositive.

The chain combines TRBV4-1 with TRBJ2-2, with D possibly TRBD2 on 5 matching bases. The CDR3 spans 14 residues. Per germline, CDR1 MGHRA and CDR2 YSYEKL. V was pared by 2 bases and J by 5 bases, with 9 bases between. The DNA of the CDR3 is TGCGCCAGCAGCCAATTCCCGGGGACCGGGGAGCTGTTTTTT. The encoded protein is CASSQFPGTGELFF.

This chain joins TRBV7-2 and TRBJ2-2; 10 bases are shared with TRBD2. CDR1 and CDR2 (germline): SGHTA, FQGNSA. Losses at the gene ends were 4 bases for V and 5 bases for J; bases not matched to a gene: 1. The CDR3 contains 14 residues. CDR3 protein: CASSSGLATGELFF. The CDR3 bases are TGTGCCAGCAGCTCGGGACTAGCGACCGGGGAGCTGTTTTTT.

The CDR3 loop reads CASRWGTMQETQYF. The CDR3 coding sequence is TGTGCCAGCAGATGGGGGACAATGCAAGAGACCCAGTACTTC. The chain recombines TRBV6-1 with TRBJ2-5; a weak D match, TRBD1 (6 bases). Germline CDR1 reads MNHNS; CDR2 reads SASEGT. The CDR3 is 14 residues long. Trimming shortened V by 6 bases and J by 2 bases, and 13 bases separated the two germline ends.

The chain links TRBV11-3 to TRBJ1-3, with D unresolved. The CDR3 is 13 residues long. V dropped 1 base and J dropped 4 bases, with 5 bases sitting between them. The germline CDR1 and CDR2 sequences are SGHNT and YENEEA. CDR3 region: CASSLVYGNTIYF. CDR3 DNA sequence: TGTGCCAGCAGCTTAGTCTACGGAAACACCATATATTTT.

V is TRBV7-2 and J is TRBJ2-7, with TRBD1 matching 10 bases. Germline V lookup: CDR1 SGHTA, CDR2 FQGNSA. V dropped 3 bases and J dropped 5; count of bases not matched to a gene: 10. The CDR3 extends over 16 amino acids. The DNA for the CDR3 is TGTGCCAGCAGCTTTATGGGACAGGGGAGTGGGAACGAGCAGTACTTC. This encodes CASSFMGQGSGNEQYF.

V usage is TRBV29-1 and J usage is TRBJ2-5; D may be TRBD2 (5 bases). CDR3 size: 13 residues. V was pared by 4 bases and J by 2 bases, with 11 bases between. In germline, CDR1 is SQVTM, CDR2 ANQGSEA. The chain's CDR3 is CSVAGNLQETQYF. CDR3 DNA: TGCAGCGTTGCGGGGAATCTGCAAGAGACCCAGTACTTC.

This chain joins TRBV5-6 and TRBJ2-1; D perhaps matches TRBD2 (6 bases). The CDR3 spans 17 residues. Trimming shortened V by 2 bases and J by 9 bases, and 24 bases separated the two germline ends. Germline V gene data show CDR1 as SGHDT and CDR2 as YYEEEE. CDR3 sequence: CASSLILQRRARTEQFF. CDR3 nucleotide sequence: TGTGCCAGCAGCTTAATTCTACAGAGGAGGGCTCGAACTGAGCAGTTCTTC.

The gene calls are TRBV19 and TRBJ1-2; TRBD1 is a possible D gene (5 bases). The CDR3 has 13 residues. Germline V CDR1 and CDR2: LNHDA, SQIVND (reference sequence). V dropped 5 bases and J dropped 8 bases, with 15 bases sitting between them. CDR3 sequence reads: CASSPNDRGGYTF. The CDR3 bases are TGTGCCAGTAGTCCAAACGACAGAGGAGGCTACACCTTC. The variable domain in full, completed from reference TRBV19 and TRBJ1-2, reads DGGITQSPKYLFRKEGQNVTLSCEQNLNHDAMYWYRQDPGQGLRLIYYSQIVNDFQKGDIAEGYSVSREKKESFPLTVTSAQKNPTAFYLCASSPNDRGGYTFGSGTRLTVV.

This clone was picked up a small number of times. The CDR3 protein is CATKGQTPGEQFF. The CDR3, as DNA: TGTGCCACAAAGGGACAGACCCCGGGAGAGCAGTTCTTC. The chain uses TRBV19 and TRBJ2-1; 7 nucleotides line up with TRBD1. The length of the CDR3 is 13 residues. Germline lookup yields CDR1 LNHDA and CDR2 SQIVND (reference sequence). Germline trimming cut 10 bases from V and 10 bases from J; bases unmatched to any gene: 13.

The chain is built from TRBV4-1 and TRBJ2-2; 9 bases line up with TRBD2. CDR1 and CDR2 (germline): MGHRA, YSYEKL. V was clipped by 2 bases and J by 1 base; unmatched bases: 8. CDR3 length: 18 amino acids. CDR3 residues: CASSQLSRGGKNTGELFF. The CDR3 DNA is TGCGCCAGCAGCCAACTGTCGCGGGGGGGCAAGAACACCGGGGAGCTGTTTTTT.

The rearrangement links TRBV5-1 to TRBJ2-5; maybe TRBD2 (5 bases). CDR1 is SGHRS and CDR2 is YFSETQ in the germline V gene. The CDR3 consists of 13 residues. The V end lost 4 bases, the J end lost 5 bases, and 12 bases lay between the germline ends. CDR3 in DNA: TGCGCCAGCAGCCCGAACGAGGGTGAGACCCAGTACTTC. The encoded protein is CASSPNEGETQYF.

Worth noting for this clone: Germline and junction disagree at one end, which may indicate a read error. The V gene is TRBV7-9, the J gene TRBJ2-7, with a possible D match to TRBD1 (6 bases). The CDR3 sequence is 16 residues long. Germline V gene sequence: CDR1 SEHNR, CDR2 FQNEAQ (reference sequence). CDR3 in amino acids: CSSSFTTGPPPYEQYF. The DNA for the CDR3 is TGTTCCAGCAGCTTCACGACAGGACCTCCACCCTACGAGCAGTACTTC.

This clone has only one observation. V is TRBV28 and J is TRBJ1-2, with TRBD1 matching 8 bases. With 5 bases clipped from V and 1 base from J, the junction kept 6 bases outside the gene matches. CDR1 MDHEN and CDR2 SYDVKM come from the germline V gene. CDR3 size: 15 residues. Here the CDR3 DNA reads TGTGCCAGCAGTACTACAGGGGGATTTAACTATGGCTACACCTTC. Translated, it gives CASSTTGGFNYGYTF.

CDR3 region: CASSLSGGAWYGYTF. Written as DNA, the CDR3 is TGTGCCAGCAGTTTATCAGGGGGCGCTTGGTATGGCTACACCTTC. The V gene is TRBV27, the J gene TRBJ1-2; 7 bases are shared with TRBD1. The V segment lost 0 bases and the J segment 5 bases; nucleotides outside the gene matches: 6. Germline V gene data show CDR1 as MNHEY and CDR2 as SMNVEV (reference sequence). The CDR3 is 15 amino acids.